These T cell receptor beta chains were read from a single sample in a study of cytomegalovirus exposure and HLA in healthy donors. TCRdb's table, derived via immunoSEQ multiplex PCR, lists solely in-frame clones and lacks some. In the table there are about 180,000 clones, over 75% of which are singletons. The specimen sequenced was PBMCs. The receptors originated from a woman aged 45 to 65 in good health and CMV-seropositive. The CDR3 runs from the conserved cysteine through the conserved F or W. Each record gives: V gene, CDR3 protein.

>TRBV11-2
CASRRTEGIQYF
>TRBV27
CASSPDRVKGYTF
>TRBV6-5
CASRATTYGYTF
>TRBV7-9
CASSTHNEQFF
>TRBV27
CASSKGHRRFF
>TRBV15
CATSVGPPGTGNTIYF
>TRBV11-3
CASSRAGGGSYEQYF
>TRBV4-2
CASSPGSGLNRDTQYF
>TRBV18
CASSPQGGTSGRGYNEQFF
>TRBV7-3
CASSQGRGQPQHF
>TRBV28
CASSRRTANNQPQHF
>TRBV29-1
CSFVGRGGAFF
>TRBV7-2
CASSQNLAGVRDTQYF
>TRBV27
CASSSVLYNEQFF
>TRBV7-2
CASSPQGGTGGIAGELFF
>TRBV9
CASGALPGGAYEQYF
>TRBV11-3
CASSFSSGSIHEQFF
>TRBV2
CASSGGSNQPQHF
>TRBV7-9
CANSSQGPNTEAFF
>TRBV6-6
CASSLRQANTEAFF
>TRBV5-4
CASSLGTVGSYGYTF
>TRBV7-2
CASSLQGLGLNEQFF
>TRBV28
CASSLAGGGGETQYF
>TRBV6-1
CASTSGGSGNTIYF
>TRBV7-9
CASSPKGLAHYNEQFF
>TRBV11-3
CASSSSPSGANEQFF
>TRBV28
CASRLLQGAHGYTF
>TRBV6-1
CASSEQGSGANVLTF
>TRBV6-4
CASSEEFTGNTGELFF